This T cell receptor beta chain was captured in a study of OX40 agonist ivuxolimab in advanced cancers. Across the study: The drug used for patients, ivuxolimab, was an agonistic anti-OX40 (CD134) antibody.

On this clone itself: What it binds is not known. Additional DNA sequences in this sample encode the identical CDR3.

Study results and limitations: Several nonresponders also turned out to have low normalized T-cell clonal expansion.

Some clones are missing from TCRdb's copy, which holds only in-frame ones; the method was immunoSEQ multiplex PCR. The sample lists some 50,000 clones, roughly 94% occurring once. Trimming at V came to 7 bases and at J to 7 bases, leaving 12 bases not matched to a gene. Germline CDR1 is MNHEY and CDR2 is SMNVEV (reference sequence). The CDR3 covers 15 residues. The rearrangement joins TRBV27 to TRBJ2-1; 8 bases agree with TRBD2. The sequencing here drew on CD4+ or CD8+ T cells sorted from blood, taken in a trial of the OX40 agonist ivuxolimab. The sequence derives from an adult with an advanced solid tumor such as melanoma, head and neck, liver or kidney cancer. The CDR3 nucleotides read TGTGCCAGCATTTCCGGGACTAGTGGGAGGAATGAGCAGTTCTTC. Translated, it gives CASISGTSGRNEQFF.